The 2 T cell receptor beta chains presented below share a single source sample, sequenced in a study of blood T cell repertoires in COVID-19. Clones were sequenced by immunoSEQ multiplex PCR, and TCRdb holds only the in-frame ones, with some missing. The sample yields some 45,000 clones, over 75% seen once. The source material was peripheral blood. These receptors were obtained from a woman of 80 years or more with acute or convalescent COVID-19.

The J gene is TRBJ2-1, the V gene TRBV27, with D uncertain. The CDR3 has 15 amino acids. V lost 2 bases and J lost 6, with 14 bases in between. Germline V lookup: CDR1 MNHEY, CDR2 SMNVEV (reference sequence). CDR3 coding DNA: TGTGCCAGCAGTTTAAGTAGTAGCCTACTCAATGAGCAGTTCTTC. Amino acids: CASSLSSSLLNEQFF.

This chain joins TRBV28 and TRBJ2-1, with TRBD2 as a possible D gene (5 bases). This CDR3 region has 14 residues. Trimming cost V 5 bases and J 4 bases, with 12 bases left between them. The germline gives CDR1 MDHEN, CDR2 SYDVKM. As DNA, the CDR3 is TGTGCCAGCAGTCGAGCGGTATCGTACAATGAGCAGTTCTTC. Translating gives CASSRAVSYNEQFF.